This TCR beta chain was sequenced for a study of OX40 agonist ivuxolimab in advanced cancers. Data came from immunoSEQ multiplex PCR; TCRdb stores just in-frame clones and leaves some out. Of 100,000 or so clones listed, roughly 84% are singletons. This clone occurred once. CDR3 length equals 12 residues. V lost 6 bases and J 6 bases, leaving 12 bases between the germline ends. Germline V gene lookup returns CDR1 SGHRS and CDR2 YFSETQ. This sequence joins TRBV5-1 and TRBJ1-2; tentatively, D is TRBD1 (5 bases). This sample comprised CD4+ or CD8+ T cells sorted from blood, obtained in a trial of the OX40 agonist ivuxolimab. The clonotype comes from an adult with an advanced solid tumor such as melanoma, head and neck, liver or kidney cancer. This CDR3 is CASKTESNGYTF. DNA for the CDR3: TGCGCCAGCAAGACAGAAAGTAATGGCTACACCTTC.